This T cell receptor beta chain was retrieved from a study of T cells in Graves' hyperthyroidism and ophthalmopathy. Study-wide findings and caveats: In the blood, most expanded thyroid clonotypes above 0.001 appeared as well. The authors' 13 V-J model separated ophthalmopathy from stable hyperthyroidism.

Amplification of TCR beta CDR3 regions was performed using RNA transcripts as template. The HTBI primer set served for first-round RT-PCR of the TCR CDR3. TCRdb re-called the multiplex PCR reads through MiXCR, storing one row per CDR3 protein. The sample lists 300,000 to 450,000 distinct CDR3 sequences, just under 25% occurring once. For Graves' hyperthyroidism to be stable, ophthalmopathy could not progress within 18 months. Orbital computed tomography, thyroid ultrasound, serum thyroxine and TRAb, and clinical symptoms together informed the diagnoses. Trimming removed 2 bases at V and 6 bases at J, with 15 bases between. The CDR3 contains 14 residues. Germline V gives CDR1 SGHRS, CDR2 YFSETQ. This clonotype was observed a few times. Its antigen is unidentified.

J is TRBJ2-7 and V is TRBV5-1, with a weak D call TRBD1 (5 bases). What was sequenced was blood. The TCR was taken from a man between 45 and 60 years old with Graves' hyperthyroidism. DNA of the CDR3: TGCGCCAGCAGCTTTTCGGCAGGGCCGGGCGAGCAGTACTTC. It translates to CASSFSAGPGEQYF. The variable domain in full, with the rest retrieved from reference TRBV5-1 and TRBJ2-7, is KAGVTQTPRYLIKTRGQQVTLSCSPISGHRSVSWYQQTPGQGLQFLFEYFSETQRNKGNFPGRFSGRQFSNSRSEMNVSTLELGDSALYLCASSFSAGPGEQYFGPGTRLTVT.